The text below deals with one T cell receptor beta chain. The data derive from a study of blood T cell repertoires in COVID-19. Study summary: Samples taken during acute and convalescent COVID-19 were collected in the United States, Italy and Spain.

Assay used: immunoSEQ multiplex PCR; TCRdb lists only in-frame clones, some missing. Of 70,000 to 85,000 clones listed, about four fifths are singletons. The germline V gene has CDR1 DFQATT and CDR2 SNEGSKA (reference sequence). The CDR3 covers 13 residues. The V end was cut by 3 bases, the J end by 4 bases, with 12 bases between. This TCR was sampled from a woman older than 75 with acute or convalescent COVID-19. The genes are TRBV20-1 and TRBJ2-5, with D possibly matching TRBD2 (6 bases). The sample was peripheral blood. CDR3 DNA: TGCAGTGCTAGTAGGCCGGAGGGAGAGACCCAGTACTTC. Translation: CSASRPEGETQYF.